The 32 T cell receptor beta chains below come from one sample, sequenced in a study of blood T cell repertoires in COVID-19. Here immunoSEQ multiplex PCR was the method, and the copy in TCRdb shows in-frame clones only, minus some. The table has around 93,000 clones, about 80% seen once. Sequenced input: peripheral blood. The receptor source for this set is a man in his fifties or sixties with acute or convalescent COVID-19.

CDR3 in amino acids: CASSEPGDPYGYTF. CDR3 nucleotide sequence: TGTGCCAGCAGTGAACCGGGGGATCCTTATGGCTACACCTTC. The V gene is TRBV2, the J gene TRBJ1-2, with D possibly being TRBD1 (5 bases). The CDR3 has 14 residues. V lost 2 bases and J 5 bases, leaving 12 bases between the germline ends. Looked up from germline, CDR1 is SNHLY and CDR2 is FYNNEI.

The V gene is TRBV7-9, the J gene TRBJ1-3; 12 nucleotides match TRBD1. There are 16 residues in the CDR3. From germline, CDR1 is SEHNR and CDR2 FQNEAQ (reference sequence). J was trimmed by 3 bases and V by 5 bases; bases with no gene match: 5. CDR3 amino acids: CASSAGQGAHGNTIYF. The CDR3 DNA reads TGTGCCAGCAGCGCGGGACAGGGGGCTCATGGAAACACCATATATTTT.

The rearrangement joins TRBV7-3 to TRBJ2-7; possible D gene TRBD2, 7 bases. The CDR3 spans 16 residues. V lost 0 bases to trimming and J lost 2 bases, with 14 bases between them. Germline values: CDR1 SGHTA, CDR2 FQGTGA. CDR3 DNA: TGTGCCAGCAGCTTAACGTTAGGAGGGGGGGCCTACGAGCAGTACTTC. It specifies CASSLTLGGGAYEQYF.

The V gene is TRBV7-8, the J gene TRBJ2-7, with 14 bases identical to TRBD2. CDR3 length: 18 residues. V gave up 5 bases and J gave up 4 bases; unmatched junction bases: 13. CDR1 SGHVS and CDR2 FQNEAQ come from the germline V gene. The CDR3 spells CASSVSGTSGGTGYEQYF. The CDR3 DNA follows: TGTGCCAGCAGCGTCTCCGGGACTAGCGGGGGAACGGGTTACGAGCAGTACTTC.

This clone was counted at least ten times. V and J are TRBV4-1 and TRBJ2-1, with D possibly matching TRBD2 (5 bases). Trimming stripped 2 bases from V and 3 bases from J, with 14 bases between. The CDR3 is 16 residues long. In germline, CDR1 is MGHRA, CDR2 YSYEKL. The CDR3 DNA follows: TGCGCCAGCAGCCAACGTGCGAGCGGCGGCTACAATGAGCAGTTCTTC. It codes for CASSQRASGGYNEQFF.

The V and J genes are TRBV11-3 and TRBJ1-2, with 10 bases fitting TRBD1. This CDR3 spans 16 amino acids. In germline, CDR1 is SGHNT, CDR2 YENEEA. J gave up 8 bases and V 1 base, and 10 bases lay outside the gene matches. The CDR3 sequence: CASSLGATGGLKGYTF. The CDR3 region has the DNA TGTGCCAGCAGCTTAGGAGCGACAGGGGGCTTGAAGGGCTACACCTTC.

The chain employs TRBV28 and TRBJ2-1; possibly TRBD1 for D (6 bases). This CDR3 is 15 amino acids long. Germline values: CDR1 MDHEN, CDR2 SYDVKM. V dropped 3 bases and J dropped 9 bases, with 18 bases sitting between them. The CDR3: CASSFQQPRGFEQFF. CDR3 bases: TGTGCCAGCAGTTTTCAACAGCCAAGGGGGTTTGAGCAGTTCTTC.

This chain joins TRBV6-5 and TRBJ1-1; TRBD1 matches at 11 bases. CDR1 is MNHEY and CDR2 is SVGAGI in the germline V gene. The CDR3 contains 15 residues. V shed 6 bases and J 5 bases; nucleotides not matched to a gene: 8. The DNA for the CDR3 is TGTGCCAGCAGGCGGACAGGGGGCGCGGGGACTGAAGCTTTCTTT. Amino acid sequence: CASRRTGGAGTEAFF.

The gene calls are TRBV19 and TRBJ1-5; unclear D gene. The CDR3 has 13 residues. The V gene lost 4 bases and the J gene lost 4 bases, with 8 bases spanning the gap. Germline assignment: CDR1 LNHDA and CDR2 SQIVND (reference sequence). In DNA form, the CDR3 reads TGTGCCAGTAGTAGACACAAGAATCAGCCCCAGCATTTT. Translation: CASSRHKNQPQHF.

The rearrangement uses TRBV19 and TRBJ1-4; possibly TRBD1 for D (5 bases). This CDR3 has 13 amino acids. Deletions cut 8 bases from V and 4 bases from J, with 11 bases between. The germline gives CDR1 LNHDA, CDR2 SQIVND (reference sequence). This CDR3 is CASGTGNNEKLFF. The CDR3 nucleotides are TGTGCCAGTGGAACAGGAAATAATGAAAAACTGTTTTTT.

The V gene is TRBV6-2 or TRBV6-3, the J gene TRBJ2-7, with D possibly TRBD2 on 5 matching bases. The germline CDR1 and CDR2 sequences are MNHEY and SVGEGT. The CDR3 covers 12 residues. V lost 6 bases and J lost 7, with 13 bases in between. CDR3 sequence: CASSPDSGEQYV. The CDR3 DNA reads TGTGCCAGCAGCCCGGACTCCGGGGAGCAGTACGTC.

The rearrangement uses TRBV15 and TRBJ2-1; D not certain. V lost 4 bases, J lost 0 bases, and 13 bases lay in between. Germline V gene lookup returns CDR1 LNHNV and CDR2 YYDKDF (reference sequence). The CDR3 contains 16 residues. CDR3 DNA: TGTGCCACCAGCACCCATCCAGGTGCCTCCTACAATGAGCAGTTCTTC. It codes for CATSTHPGASYNEQFF.

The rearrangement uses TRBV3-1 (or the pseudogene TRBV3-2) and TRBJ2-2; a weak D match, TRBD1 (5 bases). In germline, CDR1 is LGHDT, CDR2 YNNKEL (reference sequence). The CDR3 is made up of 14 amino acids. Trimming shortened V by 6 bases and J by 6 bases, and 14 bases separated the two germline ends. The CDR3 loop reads CASRPDSSAGELFF. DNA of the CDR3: TGTGCCAGCAGACCTGACAGTTCGGCCGGGGAGCTGTTTTTT.

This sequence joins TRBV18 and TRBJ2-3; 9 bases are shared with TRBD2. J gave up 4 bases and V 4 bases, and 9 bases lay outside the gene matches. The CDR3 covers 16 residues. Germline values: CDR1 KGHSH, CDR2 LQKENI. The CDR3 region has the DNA TGTGCCAGCTCACTCAGCTCGGCGGGGGGGGCAGATACGCAGTATTTT. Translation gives CASSLSSAGGADTQYF.

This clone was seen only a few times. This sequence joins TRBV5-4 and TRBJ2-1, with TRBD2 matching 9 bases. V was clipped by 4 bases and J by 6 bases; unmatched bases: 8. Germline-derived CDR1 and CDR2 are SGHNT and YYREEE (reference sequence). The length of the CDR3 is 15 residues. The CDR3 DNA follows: TGTGCCAGCAGCCCGTACGGCGGGAGGGCCAATGAGCAGTTCTTC. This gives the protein CASSPYGGRANEQFF.

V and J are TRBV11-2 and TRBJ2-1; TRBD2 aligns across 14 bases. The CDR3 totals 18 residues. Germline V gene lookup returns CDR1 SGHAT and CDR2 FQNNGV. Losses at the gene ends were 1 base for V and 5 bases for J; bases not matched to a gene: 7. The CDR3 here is CASSLVAGLAGADNEQFF. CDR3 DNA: TGTGCCAGCAGCTTAGTAGCGGGACTAGCGGGAGCTGACAATGAGCAGTTCTTC. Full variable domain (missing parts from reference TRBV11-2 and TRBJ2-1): EAGVAQSPRYKIIEKRQSVAFWCNPISGHATLYWYQQILGQGPKLLIQFQNNGVVDDSQLPKDRFSAERLKGVDSTLKIQPAKLEDSAVYLCASSLVAGLAGADNEQFFGPGTRLTVL.

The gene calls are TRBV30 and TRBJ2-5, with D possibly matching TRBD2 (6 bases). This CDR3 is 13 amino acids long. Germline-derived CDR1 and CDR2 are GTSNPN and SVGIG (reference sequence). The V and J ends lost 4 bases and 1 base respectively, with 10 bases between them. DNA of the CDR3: TGTGCCTGGAAGCGGGCCATCCAAGAGACCCAGTACTTC. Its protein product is CAWKRAIQETQYF.

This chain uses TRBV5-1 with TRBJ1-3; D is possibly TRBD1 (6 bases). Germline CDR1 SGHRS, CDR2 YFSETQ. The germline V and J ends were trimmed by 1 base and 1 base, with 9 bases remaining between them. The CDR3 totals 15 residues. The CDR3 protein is CASSLIGGSGNTIYF. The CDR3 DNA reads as TGCGCCAGCAGCTTGATAGGGGGATCTGGAAACACCATATATTTT.

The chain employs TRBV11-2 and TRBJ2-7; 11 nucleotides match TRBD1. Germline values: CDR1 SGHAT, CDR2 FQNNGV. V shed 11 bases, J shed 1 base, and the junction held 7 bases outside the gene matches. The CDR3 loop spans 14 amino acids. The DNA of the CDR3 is TGTGCCGCCGCCGGGACAGGGGGGTCCTACGAGCAGTACTTC. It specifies CAAAGTGGSYEQYF.

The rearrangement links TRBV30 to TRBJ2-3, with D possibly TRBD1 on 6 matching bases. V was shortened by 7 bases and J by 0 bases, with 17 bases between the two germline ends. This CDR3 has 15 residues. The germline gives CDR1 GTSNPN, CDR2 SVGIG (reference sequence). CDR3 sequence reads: CAFTGTPYSTDTQYF. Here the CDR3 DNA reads TGTGCCTTCACCGGGACACCTTATAGCACAGATACGCAGTATTTT.

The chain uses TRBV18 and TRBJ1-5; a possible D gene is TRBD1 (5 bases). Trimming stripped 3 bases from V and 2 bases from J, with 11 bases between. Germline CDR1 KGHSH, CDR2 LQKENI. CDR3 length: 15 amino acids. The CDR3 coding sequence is TGTGCCAGCTCACCTACCGGGGGAGGCAATCAGCCCCAGCATTTT. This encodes CASSPTGGGNQPQHF.

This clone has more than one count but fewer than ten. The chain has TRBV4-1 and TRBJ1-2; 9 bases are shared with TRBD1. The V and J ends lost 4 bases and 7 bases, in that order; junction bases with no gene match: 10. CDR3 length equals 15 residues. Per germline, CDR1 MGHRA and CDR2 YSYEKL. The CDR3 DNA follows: TGCGCCAGCAGCCTCATACCGGGACAGGGTGGTGGCTACACCTTC. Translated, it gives CASSLIPGQGGGYTF.

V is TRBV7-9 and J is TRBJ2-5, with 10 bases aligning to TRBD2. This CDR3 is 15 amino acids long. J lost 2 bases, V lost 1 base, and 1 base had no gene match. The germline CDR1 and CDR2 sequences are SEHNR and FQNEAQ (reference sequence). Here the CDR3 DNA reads TGTGCCAGCAGCTTAGGGACTAGCGGTCAAGAGACCCAGTACTTC. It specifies CASSLGTSGQETQYF.

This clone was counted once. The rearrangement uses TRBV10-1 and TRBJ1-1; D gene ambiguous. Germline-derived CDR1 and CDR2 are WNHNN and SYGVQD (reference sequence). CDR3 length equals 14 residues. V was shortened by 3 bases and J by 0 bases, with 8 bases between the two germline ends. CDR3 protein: CASSEGSVNTEAFF. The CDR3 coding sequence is TGCGCCAGCAGTGAAGGCAGCGTGAACACTGAAGCTTTCTTT.

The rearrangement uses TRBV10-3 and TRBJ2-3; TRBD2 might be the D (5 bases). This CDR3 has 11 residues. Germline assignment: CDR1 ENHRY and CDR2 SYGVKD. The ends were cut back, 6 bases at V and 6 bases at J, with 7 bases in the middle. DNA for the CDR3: TGTGCCATCAGGCGAGGGGATACGCAGTATTTT. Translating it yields CAIRRGDTQYF.

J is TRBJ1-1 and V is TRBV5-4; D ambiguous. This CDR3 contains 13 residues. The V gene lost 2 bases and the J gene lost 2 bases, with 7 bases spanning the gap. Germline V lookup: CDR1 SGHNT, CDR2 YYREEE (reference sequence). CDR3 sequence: CASSFTANTEAFF. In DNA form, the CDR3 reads TGTGCCAGCAGCTTCACAGCCAACACTGAAGCTTTCTTT.

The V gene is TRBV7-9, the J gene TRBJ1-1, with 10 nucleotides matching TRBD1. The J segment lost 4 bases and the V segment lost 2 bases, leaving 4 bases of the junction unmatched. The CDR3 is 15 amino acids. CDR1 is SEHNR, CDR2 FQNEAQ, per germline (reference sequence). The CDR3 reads CASSLSGTGVTEAFF. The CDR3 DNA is TGTGCCAGCAGCTTATCCGGGACAGGGGTCACTGAAGCTTTCTTT.

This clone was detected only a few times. In DNA, the CDR3 is TGCGCCAGCAGCTTGGCGGAAACTAGCGGGTCTTACAATGAGCAGTTCTTC. Translating it yields CASSLAETSGSYNEQFF. The genes are TRBV5-1 and TRBJ2-1; 9 nucleotides match TRBD2. CDR1 and CDR2 (germline): SGHRS, YFSETQ. This CDR3 spans 17 amino acids. V gave up 0 bases and J gave up 4 bases; unmatched junction bases: 8.

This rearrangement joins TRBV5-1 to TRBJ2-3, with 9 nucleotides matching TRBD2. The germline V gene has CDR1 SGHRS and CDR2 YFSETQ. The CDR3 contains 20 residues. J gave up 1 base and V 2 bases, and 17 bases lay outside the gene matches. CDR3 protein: CASSLFSSGTSGIGTDTQYF. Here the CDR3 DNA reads TGCGCCAGCAGCTTATTCTCTAGCGGGACTAGTGGAATAGGCACAGATACGCAGTATTTT.

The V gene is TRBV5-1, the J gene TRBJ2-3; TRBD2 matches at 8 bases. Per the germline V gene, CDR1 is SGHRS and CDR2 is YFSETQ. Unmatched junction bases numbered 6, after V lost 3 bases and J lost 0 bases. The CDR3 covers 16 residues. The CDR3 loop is CASSSVASGSTDTQYF. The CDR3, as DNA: TGCGCCAGCAGCTCGGTGGCTAGCGGGAGCACAGATACGCAGTATTTT.

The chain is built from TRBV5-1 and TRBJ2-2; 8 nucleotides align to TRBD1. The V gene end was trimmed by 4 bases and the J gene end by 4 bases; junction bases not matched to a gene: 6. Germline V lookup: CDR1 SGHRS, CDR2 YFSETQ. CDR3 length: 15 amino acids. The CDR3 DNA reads TGCGCCAGCAGCAGGGGGACAGGTGGCACCGGGGAGCTGTTTTTT. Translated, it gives CASSRGTGGTGELFF. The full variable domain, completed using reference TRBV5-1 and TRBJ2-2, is KAGVTQTPRYLIKTRGQQVTLSCSPISGHRSVSWYQQTPGQGLQFLFEYFSETQRNKGNFPGRFSGRQFSNSRSEMNVSTLELGDSALYLCASSRGTGGTGELFFGEGSRLTVL.

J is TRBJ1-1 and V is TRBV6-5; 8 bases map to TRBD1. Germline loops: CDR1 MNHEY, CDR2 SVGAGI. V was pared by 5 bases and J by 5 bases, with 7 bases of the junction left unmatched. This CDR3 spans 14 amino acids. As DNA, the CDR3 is TGTGCCAGCAGTACCGGGACAGGAGAGACTGAAGCTTTCTTT. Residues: CASSTGTGETEAFF.